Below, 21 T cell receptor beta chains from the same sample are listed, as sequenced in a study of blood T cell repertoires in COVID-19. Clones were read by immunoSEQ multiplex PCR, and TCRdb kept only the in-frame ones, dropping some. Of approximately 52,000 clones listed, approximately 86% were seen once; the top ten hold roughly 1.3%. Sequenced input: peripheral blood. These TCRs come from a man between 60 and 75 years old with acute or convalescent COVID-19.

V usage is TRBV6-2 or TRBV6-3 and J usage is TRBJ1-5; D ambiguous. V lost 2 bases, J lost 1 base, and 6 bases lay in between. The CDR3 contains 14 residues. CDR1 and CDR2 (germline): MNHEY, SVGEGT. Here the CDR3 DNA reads TGTGCCAGCAGTTACGGGCAGAGCAATCAGCCCCAGCATTTT. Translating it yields CASSYGQSNQPQHF.

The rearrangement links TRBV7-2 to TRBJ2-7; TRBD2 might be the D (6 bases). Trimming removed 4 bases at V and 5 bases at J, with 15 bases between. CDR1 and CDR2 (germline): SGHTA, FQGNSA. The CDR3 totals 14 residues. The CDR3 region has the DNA TGTGCCAGCAGCTCACAGCGGGTATCAAACGAGCAGTACTTC. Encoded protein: CASSSQRVSNEQYF.

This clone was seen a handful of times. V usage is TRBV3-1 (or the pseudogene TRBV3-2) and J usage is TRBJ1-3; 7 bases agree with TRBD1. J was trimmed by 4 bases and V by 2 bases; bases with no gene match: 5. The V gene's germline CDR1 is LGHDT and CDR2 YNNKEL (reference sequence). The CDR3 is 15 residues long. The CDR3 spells CASSQTPGQGNTIYF. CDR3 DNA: TGTGCCAGCAGCCAAACGCCGGGACAGGGAAACACCATATATTTT.

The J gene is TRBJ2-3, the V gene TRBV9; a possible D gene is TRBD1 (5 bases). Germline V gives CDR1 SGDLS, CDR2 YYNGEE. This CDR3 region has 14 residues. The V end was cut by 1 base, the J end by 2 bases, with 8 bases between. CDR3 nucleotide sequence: TGTGCCAGCAGCGTAACAGGAGCCACAGATACGCAGTATTTT. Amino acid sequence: CASSVTGATDTQYF.

CDR3 loop: CASSSGDRTGELFF. The CDR3 bases are TGTGCCAGCAGTTCCGGGGATCGCACCGGGGAGCTGTTTTTT. The chain links TRBV6-5 to TRBJ2-2; D perhaps matches TRBD2 (5 bases). Germline values: CDR1 MNHEY, CDR2 SVGAGI. Trimming shortened V by 4 bases and J by 4 bases, and 10 bases separated the two germline ends. This CDR3 contains 14 residues.

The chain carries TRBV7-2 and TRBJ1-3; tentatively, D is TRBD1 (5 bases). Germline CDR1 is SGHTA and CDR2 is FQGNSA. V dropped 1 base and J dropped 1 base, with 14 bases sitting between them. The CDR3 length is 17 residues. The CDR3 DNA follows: TGTGCCAGCAGCTTAGGGTCGACAGTCCGGTCTGGAAACACCATATATTTT. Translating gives CASSLGSTVRSGNTIYF. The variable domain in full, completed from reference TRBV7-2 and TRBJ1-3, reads GAGVSQSPSNKVTEKGKDVELRCDPISGHTALYWYRQSLGQGLEFLIYFQGNSAPDKSGLPSDRFSAERTGGSVSTLTIQRTQQEDSAVYLCASSLGSTVRSGNTIYFGEGSWLTVV.

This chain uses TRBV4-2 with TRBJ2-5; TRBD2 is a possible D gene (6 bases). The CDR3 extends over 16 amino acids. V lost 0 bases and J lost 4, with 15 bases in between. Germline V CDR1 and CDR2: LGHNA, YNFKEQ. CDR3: CASSQEVLQGGETQYF. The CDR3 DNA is TGTGCCAGCAGCCAAGAGGTCCTCCAGGGAGGAGAGACCCAGTACTTC.

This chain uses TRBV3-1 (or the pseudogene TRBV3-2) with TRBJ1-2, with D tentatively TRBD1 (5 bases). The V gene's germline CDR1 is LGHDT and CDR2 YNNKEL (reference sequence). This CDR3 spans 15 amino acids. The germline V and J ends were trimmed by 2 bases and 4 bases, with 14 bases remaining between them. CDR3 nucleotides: TGTGCCAGCAGCCAAAGTTTAGGGGTCCCCTATGGCTACACCTTC. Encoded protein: CASSQSLGVPYGYTF.

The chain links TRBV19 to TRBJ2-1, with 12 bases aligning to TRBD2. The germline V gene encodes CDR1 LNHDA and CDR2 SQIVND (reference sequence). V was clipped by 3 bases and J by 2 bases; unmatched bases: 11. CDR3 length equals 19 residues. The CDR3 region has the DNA TGTGCCAGTAGTATTTCCCCACTAGCGGGAGGATCACCCTACAATGAGCAGTTCTTC. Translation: CASSISPLAGGSPYNEQFF.

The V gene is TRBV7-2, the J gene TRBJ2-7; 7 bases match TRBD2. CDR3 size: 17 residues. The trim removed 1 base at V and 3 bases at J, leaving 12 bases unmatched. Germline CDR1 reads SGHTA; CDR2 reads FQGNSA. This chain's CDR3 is CASSLGVQRDFNYEQYF. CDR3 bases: TGTGCCAGCAGCTTAGGGGTCCAGCGGGATTTCAACTACGAGCAGTACTTC.

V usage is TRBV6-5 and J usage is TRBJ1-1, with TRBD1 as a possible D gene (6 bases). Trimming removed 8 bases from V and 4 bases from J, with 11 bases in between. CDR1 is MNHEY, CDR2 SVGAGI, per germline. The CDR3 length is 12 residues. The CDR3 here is CASRGAGTEAFF. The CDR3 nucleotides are TGTGCCAGCCGGGGGGCCGGCACTGAAGCTTTCTTT.

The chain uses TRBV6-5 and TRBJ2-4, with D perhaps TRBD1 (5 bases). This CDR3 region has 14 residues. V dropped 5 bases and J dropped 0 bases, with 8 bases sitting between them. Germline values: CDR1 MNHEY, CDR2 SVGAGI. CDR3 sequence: CASSPDRAKNIQYF. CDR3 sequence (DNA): TGTGCCAGCAGTCCCGACAGAGCCAAAAACATTCAGTACTTC.

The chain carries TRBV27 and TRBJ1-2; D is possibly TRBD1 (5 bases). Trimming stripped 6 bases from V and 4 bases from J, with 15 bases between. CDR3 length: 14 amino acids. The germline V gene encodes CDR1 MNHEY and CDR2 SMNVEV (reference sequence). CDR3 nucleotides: TGTGCCAGCAGCGCTCCAGGGTTGGGCTATGGCTACACCTTC. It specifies CASSAPGLGYGYTF.

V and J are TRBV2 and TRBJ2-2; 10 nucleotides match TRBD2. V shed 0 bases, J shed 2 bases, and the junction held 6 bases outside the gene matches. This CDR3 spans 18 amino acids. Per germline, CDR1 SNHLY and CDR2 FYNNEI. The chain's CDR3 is CASSEAWSSGGNTGELFF. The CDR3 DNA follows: TGTGCCAGCAGTGAAGCGTGGTCTAGCGGGGGCAACACCGGGGAGCTGTTTTTT.

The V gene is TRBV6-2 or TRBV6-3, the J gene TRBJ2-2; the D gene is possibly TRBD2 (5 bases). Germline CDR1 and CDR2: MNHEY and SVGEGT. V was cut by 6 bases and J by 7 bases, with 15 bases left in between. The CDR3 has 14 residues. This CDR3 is CASSTPGVYGELFF. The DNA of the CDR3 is TGTGCCAGCAGCACCCCCGGGGTCTACGGGGAGCTGTTTTTT.

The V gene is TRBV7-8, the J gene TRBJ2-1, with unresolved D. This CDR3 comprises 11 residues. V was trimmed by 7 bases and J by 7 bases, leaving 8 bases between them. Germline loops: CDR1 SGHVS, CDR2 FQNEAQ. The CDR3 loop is CASNNQNEQFF. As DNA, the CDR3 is TGTGCCAGCAACAATCAAAATGAGCAGTTCTTC.

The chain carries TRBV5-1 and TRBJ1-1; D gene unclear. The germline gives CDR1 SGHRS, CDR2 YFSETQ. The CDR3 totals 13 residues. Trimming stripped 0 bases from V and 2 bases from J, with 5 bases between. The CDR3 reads CASSLVSNTEAFF. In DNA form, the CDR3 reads TGCGCCAGCAGCTTGGTCAGTAACACTGAAGCTTTCTTT. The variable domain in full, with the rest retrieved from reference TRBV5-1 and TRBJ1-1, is KAGVTQTPRYLIKTRGQQVTLSCSPISGHRSVSWYQQTPGQGLQFLFEYFSETQRNKGNFPGRFSGRQFSNSRSEMNVSTLELGDSALYLCASSLVSNTEAFFGQGTRLTVV.

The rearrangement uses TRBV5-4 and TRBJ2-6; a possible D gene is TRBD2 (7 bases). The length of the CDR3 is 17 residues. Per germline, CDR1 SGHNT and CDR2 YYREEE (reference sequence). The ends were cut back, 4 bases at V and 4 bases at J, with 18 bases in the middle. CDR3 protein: CASSTFVGGRGANVLTF. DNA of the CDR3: TGTGCCAGCAGCACATTTGTGGGGGGGCGAGGGGCCAACGTCCTGACTTTC.

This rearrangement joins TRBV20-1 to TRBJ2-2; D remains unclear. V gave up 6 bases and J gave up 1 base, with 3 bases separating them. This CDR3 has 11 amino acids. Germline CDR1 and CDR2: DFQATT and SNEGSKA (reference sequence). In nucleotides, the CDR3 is TGCAGTGCCAAGAACACCGGGGAGCTGTTTTTT. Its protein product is CSAKNTGELFF.

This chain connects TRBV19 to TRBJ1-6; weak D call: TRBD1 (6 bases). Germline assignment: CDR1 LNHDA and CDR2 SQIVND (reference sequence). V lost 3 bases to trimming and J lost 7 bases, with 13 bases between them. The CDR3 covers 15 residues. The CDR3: CASSIEQGRNSPLHF. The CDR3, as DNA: TGTGCCAGTAGTATCGAACAGGGTCGCAATTCACCCCTCCACTTT.

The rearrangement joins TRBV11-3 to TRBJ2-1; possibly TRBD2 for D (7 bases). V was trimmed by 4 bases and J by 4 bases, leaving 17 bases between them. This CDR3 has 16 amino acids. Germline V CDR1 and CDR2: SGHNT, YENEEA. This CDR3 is CASSSPGRGAYNEQFF. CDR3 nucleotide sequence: TGTGCCAGCAGCTCCCCGGGACGGGGGGCATACAATGAGCAGTTCTTC.